The 9 T cell receptor beta chains below come from one sample, sequenced in a study of resident and recirculating memory T cells in vitiligo. This table comes from immunoSEQ multiplex PCR, and its TCRdb copy is limited to in-frame clones, with some not included. The data contain roughly 80,000 clones, approximately 90% of them singletons. The specimen was blood. Receptors originate from a male donor with vitiligo.

The CDR3 spells CASSTRTGSSYEQYF. Here the CDR3 DNA reads TGTGCCAGTAGTACCCGGACAGGGAGCTCCTACGAGCAGTACTTC. The chain recombines TRBV19 with TRBJ2-7; 8 bases fit TRBD1. The CDR3 has 15 residues. Germline V gene lookup returns CDR1 LNHDA and CDR2 SQIVND (reference sequence). V lost 4 bases, J lost 0 bases, and 5 bases stayed unmatched.

V gene TRBV5-1 combines with J gene TRBJ2-5; 7 positions agree with TRBD1. Germline V gene data show CDR1 as SGHRS and CDR2 as YFSETQ. This CDR3 has 14 residues. The trim removed 3 bases at V and 7 bases at J, leaving 9 bases unmatched. The CDR3 bases are TGCGCCAGCAGCTCGGAACAGGGGACGGGGACCCAGTACTTC. This codes for CASSSEQGTGTQYF.

The rearrangement links TRBV7-9 to TRBJ2-1; D might be TRBD2 (5 bases). V was trimmed by 5 bases and J by 7 bases, leaving 30 bases between them. Germline V CDR1 and CDR2: SEHNR, FQNEAQ (reference sequence). The CDR3 covers 19 residues. CDR3 in DNA: TGTGCCAGCAGCGATCGACCGCGTACTAGGCGCACTACCTTAAATGAGCAGTTCTTC. Protein sequence: CASSDRPRTRRTTLNEQFF.

The genes are TRBV5-1 and TRBJ2-5; TRBD1 aligns across 9 bases. Germline V gives CDR1 SGHRS, CDR2 YFSETQ. The CDR3 contains 17 residues. V gave up 3 bases and J gave up 4 bases; unmatched junction bases: 13. The CDR3 bases are TGCGCCAGCAGCTCCACAGGGGGCGGTAAGCGGGGAGAGACCCAGTACTTC. It translates to CASSSTGGGKRGETQYF.

This CDR3 is CASSHEGALIYNEQFF. For the CDR3, the DNA is TGTGCCAGCAGTCACGAAGGGGCGCTTATCTACAATGAGCAGTTCTTC. This chain connects TRBV14 to TRBJ2-1, with D tentatively TRBD1 (5 bases). Trimming took 6 bases from V and 3 from J, leaving 18 bases between them. The CDR3 contains 16 residues. CDR1 is SGHDN, CDR2 FVKESK, per germline.

The chain uses TRBV18 and TRBJ2-3; D perhaps matches TRBD1 (6 bases). Germline CDR1 KGHSH, CDR2 LQKENI. This CDR3 is built from 16 residues. V was cut by 5 bases and J by 0 bases, with 15 bases left in between. The CDR3 DNA sequence: TGTGCCAGCTCATCTGGACAGACAGGTAGCACAGATACGCAGTATTTT. Translated, it gives CASSSGQTGSTDTQYF.

Only a few counts were recorded for this clone. V is TRBV7-3 and J is TRBJ1-2; TRBD1 might be the D (6 bases). Germline V lookup: CDR1 SGHTA, CDR2 FQGTGA. V lost 5 bases and J lost 3, with 10 bases in between. The CDR3 spans 13 residues. The CDR3 spells CASSQAGDYGYTF. DNA for the CDR3: TGTGCCAGCAGCCAAGCAGGGGACTATGGCTACACCTTC.

This clone is a singleton in its sample. The DNA of the CDR3 is TGTGCCAGCAGTAAAGCCCAGGGGGCAGATACGCAGTATTTT. This encodes CASSKAQGADTQYF. The J gene is TRBJ2-3, the V gene TRBV6-5; 7 bases fit TRBD1. The CDR3 has 14 residues. V gave up 5 bases and J gave up 4 bases; unmatched junction bases: 6. The germline V gene has CDR1 MNHEY and CDR2 SVGAGI.

This sequence joins TRBV27 and TRBJ1-4, with D possibly being TRBD1 (6 bases). CDR3 size: 13 residues. The V gene lost 5 bases and the J gene lost 6 bases, with 10 bases spanning the gap. The germline gives CDR1 MNHEY, CDR2 SMNVEV (reference sequence). The CDR3 protein is CASSLQGDEKLFF. The DNA of the CDR3 is TGTGCCAGCAGTCTACAGGGAGATGAAAAACTGTTTTTT.